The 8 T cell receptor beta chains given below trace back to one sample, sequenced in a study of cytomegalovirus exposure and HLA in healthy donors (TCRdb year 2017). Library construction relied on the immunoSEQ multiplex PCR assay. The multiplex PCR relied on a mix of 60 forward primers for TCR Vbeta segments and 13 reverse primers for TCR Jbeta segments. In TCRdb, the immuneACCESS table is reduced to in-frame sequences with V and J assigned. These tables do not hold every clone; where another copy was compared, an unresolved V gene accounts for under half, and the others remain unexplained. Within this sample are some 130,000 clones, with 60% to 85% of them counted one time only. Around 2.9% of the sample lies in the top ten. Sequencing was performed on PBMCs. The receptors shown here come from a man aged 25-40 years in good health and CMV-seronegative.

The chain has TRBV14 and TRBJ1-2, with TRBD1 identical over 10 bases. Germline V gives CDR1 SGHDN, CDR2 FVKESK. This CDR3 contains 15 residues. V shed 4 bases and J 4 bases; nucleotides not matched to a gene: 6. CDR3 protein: CASSPTGGGGYGYTF. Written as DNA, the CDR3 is TGTGCCAGCAGCCCGACAGGGGGCGGCGGCTATGGCTACACCTTC.

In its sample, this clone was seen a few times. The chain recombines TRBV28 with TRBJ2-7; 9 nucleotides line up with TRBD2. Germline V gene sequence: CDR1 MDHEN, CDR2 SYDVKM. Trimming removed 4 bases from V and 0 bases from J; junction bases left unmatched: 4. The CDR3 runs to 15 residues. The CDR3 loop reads CASSSIAGVSYEQYF. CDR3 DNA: TGTGCCAGCAGTTCTATAGCGGGGGTCTCCTACGAGCAGTACTTC.

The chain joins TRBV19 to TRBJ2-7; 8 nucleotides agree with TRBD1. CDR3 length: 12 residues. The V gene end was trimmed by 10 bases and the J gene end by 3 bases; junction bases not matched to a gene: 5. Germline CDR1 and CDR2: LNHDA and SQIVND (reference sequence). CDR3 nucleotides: TGTGCCACAGGACAGGGCCGCTACGAGCAGTACTTC. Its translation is CATGQGRYEQYF.

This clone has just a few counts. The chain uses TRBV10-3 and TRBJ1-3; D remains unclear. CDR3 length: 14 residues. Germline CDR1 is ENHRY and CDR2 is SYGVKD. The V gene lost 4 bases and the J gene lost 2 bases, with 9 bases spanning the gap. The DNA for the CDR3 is TGTGCCATCAGTGCAGAGGCGGCTGGAAACACCATATATTTT. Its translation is CAISAEAAGNTIYF.

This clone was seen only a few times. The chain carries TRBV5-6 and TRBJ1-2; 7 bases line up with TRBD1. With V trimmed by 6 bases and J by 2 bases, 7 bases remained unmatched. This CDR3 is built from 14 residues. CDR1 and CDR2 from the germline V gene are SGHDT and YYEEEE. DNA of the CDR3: TGTGCCAGCACTACCGGGACAGCGAACTATGGCTACACCTTC. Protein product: CASTTGTANYGYTF.

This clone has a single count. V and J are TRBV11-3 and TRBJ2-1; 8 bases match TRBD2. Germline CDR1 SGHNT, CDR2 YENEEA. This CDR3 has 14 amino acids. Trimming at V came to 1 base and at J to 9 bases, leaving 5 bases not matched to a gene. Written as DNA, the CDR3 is TGTGCCAGCAGCTTAGGGCGGGGGGCTTCTGAGCAGTTCTTC. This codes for CASSLGRGASEQFF.

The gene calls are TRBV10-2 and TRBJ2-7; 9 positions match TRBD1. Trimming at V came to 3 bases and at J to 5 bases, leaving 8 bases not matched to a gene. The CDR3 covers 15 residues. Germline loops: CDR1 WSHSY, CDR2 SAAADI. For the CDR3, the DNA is TGCGCCAGCAGTGAACAGGGGGCCGGGGGTAACGAGCAGTACTTC. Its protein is CASSEQGAGGNEQYF.

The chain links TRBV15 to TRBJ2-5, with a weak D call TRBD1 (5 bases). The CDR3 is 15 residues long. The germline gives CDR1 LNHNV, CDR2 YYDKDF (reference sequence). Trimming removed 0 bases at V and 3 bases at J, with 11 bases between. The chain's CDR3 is CATSRDAGQEETQYF. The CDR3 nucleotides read TGTGCCACCAGCAGAGATGCAGGACAAGAAGAGACCCAGTACTTC.